This T cell receptor beta chain emerged from a study of T cell responses to AZD1222 COVID-19 vaccine. Study context: Pooling was applied to second doses at about 4 or about 12 weeks. Study outcomes and limitations: The number of AZD1222 recipients seropositive at baseline was only 5 to 7. Repertoires were obtained only post-peak T cell response. Most donors were white British, females outnumbered males, and clonal diversity was possibly underestimated.

Assay: immunoSEQ multiplex PCR; the TCRdb copy retains only in-frame clones and omits some. This sample has 100,000 to 150,000 clones, with about nine tenths found just once. On this clone: Its matching antigen is unknown.

The CDR3 totals 15 residues. CDR1 is SGHAT and CDR2 is FQNNGV in the germline V gene. With 6 bases removed from V and 10 bases from J, the gap between germline ends came to 19 bases. The source of this sequence is an adult in good health. The rearrangement joins TRBV11-2 to TRBJ1-6, with no clear D. The input for sequencing was peripheral blood, taken on day 0 of AZD1222 vaccination. CDR3 nucleotide sequence: TGTGCCAGCAGTCCAAGTGCGGAAAGAGCGTCACCCCTCCACTTT. It specifies CASSPSAERASPLHF. The whole variable domain, remainder taken from reference TRBV11-2 and TRBJ1-6, is EAGVAQSPRYKIIEKRQSVAFWCNPISGHATLYWYQQILGQGPKLLIQFQNNGVVDDSQLPKDRFSAERLKGVDSTLKIQPAKLEDSAVYLCASSPSAERASPLHFGNGTRLTVT.